These T cell receptor beta chains were read from a single sample in a study of radiation and T cells in renal cell carcinoma. The method was immunoSEQ multiplex PCR; TCRdb's version includes in-frame clones alone and lacks a portion of them. Of some 150,000 clones in the sample, about 88% were seen once. The sequencing used blood, collected from a patient whose treatment included radiotherapy and nephrectomy. These receptors were taken from a woman in her fifties or sixties with renal cell carcinoma. Both conserved end residues are part of each CDR3.

V: TRBV5-1; J: TRBJ1-2; CDR3: CASSAIQGDYGYTF
V: TRBV12-5; J: TRBJ2-2; CDR3: CASGPSSGVGTGELFF
V: TRBV5-1; J: TRBJ2-1; CDR3: CASSYGTSGGREQFF
V: TRBV13; J: TRBJ1-1; CDR3: CASNPNYRNTEAFF
V: TRBV18; J: TRBJ1-6; CDR3: CASSPQLQRNNSPLHF
V: TRBV19; J: TRBJ2-1; CDR3: CASSTQGTSSNEQFF
V: TRBV6-5; J: TRBJ1-5; CDR3: CASRPTGVSNQPQHF
V: TRBV18; J: TRBJ2-6; CDR3: CASSPLRQGGSGANVLTF
V: TRBV5-6; J: TRBJ1-6; CDR3: CASSNRRLGDSPLHF
V: TRBV6-6; J: TRBJ1-3; CDR3: CASSSDGNTIYF
V: TRBV19; J: TRBJ1-2; CDR3: CASIRQGANYGYTF
V: TRBV5-1; J: TRBJ1-5; CDR3: CASSLAGTVNQPQHF
V: TRBV7-2; J: TRBJ1-1; CDR3: CASSLRQGTVPAFF
V: TRBV4-1; J: TRBJ2-7; CDR3: CASSKDRGGGYEQYF
V: TRBV6-6; J: TRBJ1-5; CDR3: CASSYLNDIQPQHF
V: TRBV5-1; J: TRBJ1-2; CDR3: CASSLGQGARYGYTF
V: TRBV21-1; J: TRBJ1-5; CDR3: CASSGYAGTGLIGESNQPQHF
V: TRBV4-2; J: TRBJ2-3; CDR3: CASSQVQAPGTDTQYF
V: TRBV5-1; J: TRBJ2-1; CDR3: CASSASSGGNYNEQFF
V: TRBV6-5; J: TRBJ2-3; CDR3: CASSYPETRRPDTQYF
V: TRBV19; J: TRBJ2-5; CDR3: CASSMRGARETQYF
V: TRBV7-7; J: TRBJ1-3; CDR3: CASSAGTSNTIYF
V: TRBV15; J: TRBJ2-5; CDR3: CATSRDPGGEETQYF
V: TRBV28; J: TRBJ1-1; CDR3: CASRLESGLREAFF
V: TRBV5-8; J: TRBJ2-3; CDR3: CASSFAGGTDTQYF
V: TRBV5-1; J: TRBJ2-5; CDR3: CASSFSRNRGETQYF
V: TRBV30; J: TRBJ2-7; CDR3: CAWRLTGPFDEQYF
V: TRBV30; J: TRBJ2-1; CDR3: CAWTRGVANEQFF
V: TRBV4-1; J: TRBJ1-1; CDR3: CASSRPGTEAFF
V: TRBV11-3; J: TRBJ2-3; CDR3: CASSLSLAGDTQYF
V: TRBV19; J: TRBJ1-5; CDR3: CASSIGINSNQPQHF
V: TRBV7-9; J: TRBJ2-3; CDR3: CASSLASAGDTQYF
V: TRBV7-9; J: TRBJ1-2; CDR3: CASSSQGIISNGYTF
V: TRBV9; J: TRBJ2-3; CDR3: CASSGDAVDADTQYF
V: TRBV4-1; J: TRBJ2-2; CDR3: CASSEVTWTGELFF